Below are 25 T cell receptor beta chains sequenced from a single sample in a study of cytomegalovirus exposure and HLA in healthy donors. The study ran its PCR with 60 Vbeta and 13 Jbeta primers. TCRdb keeps only in-frame clones here, not all; method: immunoSEQ multiplex PCR. This table holds roughly 97,000 clones, about 79% found once. Sequenced: PBMCs. These receptors originate from a man in his 60s in good health and CMV-seropositive.

This clone appeared a few times. This sequence joins TRBV6-5 and TRBJ1-2; no reliable D call. Per the germline V gene, CDR1 is MNHEY and CDR2 is SVGAGI. V was trimmed by 6 bases and J by 5 bases, leaving 16 bases between them. The CDR3 sequence is 14 residues long. CDR3 nucleotides: TGTGCCAGCAGCCCTCGGGAAGGATTTTATGGCTACACCTTC. It encodes CASSPREGFYGYTF.

This chain joins TRBV9 and TRBJ1-6; perhaps TRBD1 as D (5 bases). The CDR3 has 18 amino acids. CDR1 and CDR2 from the germline V gene are SGDLS and YYNGEE. The ends were cut back, 0 bases at V and 9 bases at J, with 22 bases in the middle. The CDR3 nucleotides are TGTGCCAGCAGCGTAGGAGTAAATGGGGCGATAACACTTTCACCCCTCCACTTT. This translates into CASSVGVNGAITLSPLHF.

This rearrangement joins TRBV21-1 to TRBJ1-2; the table gives TRBD1 as D, unverified against the DNA. TRBV21-1 is deemed a pseudogene. The CDR3 runs to 14 residues. The DNA of the CDR3 is TGTGCCAGCAGTTCAACAGGGCGGAACTATGGCTACACCTTC. Translation gives CASSSTGRNYGYTF.

The chain joins TRBV10-1 to TRBJ2-2, with TRBD2 as a possible D gene (6 bases). V lost 6 bases and J lost 2, with 10 bases in between. Germline V gene lookup returns CDR1 WNHNN and CDR2 SYGVQD (reference sequence). This CDR3 contains 14 residues. The CDR3 bases are TGCGCCAGCAGCCCGGGACTCAACACCGGGGAGCTGTTTTTT. Translated, it gives CASSPGLNTGELFF.

Concerning this clone itself: At one end the junction does not follow the germline gene, possibly because of a read error. The chain uses TRBV7-9 and TRBJ1-1, with a weak D call TRBD1 (5 bases). The CDR3 has 14 residues. Germline V CDR1 and CDR2: SEHNR, FQNEAQ (reference sequence). The CDR3 spells CSSSFWGENTEAFF. In DNA, the CDR3 is TGTTCCAGCAGCTTTTGGGGGGAGAACACTGAAGCTTTCTTT.

This clone appeared once. The junction and the germline gene differ at one end; a read error may be behind it. The rearrangement uses TRBV18 and TRBJ2-5, with TRBD1 matching over 9 bases. The CDR3 covers 17 residues. Looked up from germline, CDR1 is KGHSH and CDR2 is LQKENI. The CDR3 DNA sequence: TGTGCCAGCTCACATACCTCGGGACAGGGATGGCAAGGGACCCAGTACTTC. Protein product: CASSHTSGQGWQGTQYF.

This clone has only a few counts. The chain couples TRBV7-2 to TRBJ2-7; no firm D call. In germline, CDR1 is SGHTA, CDR2 FQGNSA. The CDR3 is made up of 13 amino acids. Trimming pared 5 bases from V and 3 bases from J, leaving 11 bases between. CDR3: CASSPQALYEQYF. The CDR3 region has the DNA TGTGCCAGCAGCCCCCAGGCGCTCTACGAGCAGTACTTC.

The chain joins TRBV11-2 to TRBJ1-6; D possibly corresponds to TRBD1 (5 bases). The CDR3 is 12 amino acids. The germline CDR1 and CDR2 sequences are SGHAT and FQNNGV. Trimming left V 10 bases short and J 10 bases short, with 14 bases between. DNA for the CDR3: TGTGCCACTCGGGGGAGGGACTCACCCCTCCACTTT. Amino acids: CATRGRDSPLHF.

This clone has just a few counts. V is TRBV7-2 and J is TRBJ1-6; D is perhaps TRBD1 (6 bases). V was clipped by 5 bases and J by 9 bases, with 20 bases between them. The CDR3 is 16 amino acids. Germline assignment: CDR1 SGHTA and CDR2 FQGNSA. This CDR3 is CASSPPGGGAGSPLHF. CDR3 DNA: TGTGCCAGCAGCCCCCCAGGAGGGGGGGCGGGTTCACCCCTCCACTTT.

The genes are TRBV5-1 and TRBJ1-1; 10 bases are a match to TRBD1. The CDR3 consists of 14 residues. Trimming removed 5 bases from V and 1 base from J; junction bases left unmatched: 2. The V gene's germline CDR1 is SGHRS and CDR2 YFSETQ. This CDR3 reads CASRRDRGNTEAFF. CDR3 nucleotides: TGCGCCAGCAGACGGGACAGGGGGAACACTGAAGCTTTCTTT.

The gene calls are TRBV6-1 and TRBJ1-1, with D hard to call. The CDR3 is 11 amino acids. Germline CDR1 MNHNS, CDR2 SASEGT. V lost 6 bases, J lost 5 bases, and 7 bases lay in between. The CDR3 sequence is CASREVTEAFF. The CDR3 DNA reads as TGTGCCAGCAGGGAGGTAACTGAAGCTTTCTTT.

The chain couples TRBV10-1 to TRBJ2-2, with unresolved D. Trimming removed 2 bases at V and 4 bases at J, with 2 bases between. Germline values: CDR1 WNHNN, CDR2 SYGVQD (reference sequence). The CDR3 contains 12 residues. The CDR3 DNA sequence: TGCGCCAGCAGTGAGCGCACCGGGGAGCTGTTTTTT. Encoded protein: CASSERTGELFF.

The chain is built from TRBV5-6 and TRBJ1-6, with D possibly being TRBD1 (6 bases). There are 15 residues in the CDR3. V was shortened by 0 bases and J by 5 bases, with 9 bases between the two germline ends. Germline lookup yields CDR1 SGHDT and CDR2 YYEEEE. The CDR3 bases are TGTGCCAGCAGCTTGGTGCCAGGGGATAATTCACCCCTCCACTTT. This encodes CASSLVPGDNSPLHF.

The genes are TRBV28 and TRBJ2-7, with D hard to call. Between the trimmed V and J ends, which lost 5 bases and 0 bases, there was a span of 14 bases. Germline V gene lookup returns CDR1 MDHEN and CDR2 SYDVKM. The CDR3 has 15 amino acids. CDR3 loop: CASSVPGLSSYEQYF. For the CDR3, the DNA is TGTGCCAGCAGTGTACCGGGTCTTAGCTCCTACGAGCAGTACTTC.

V is TRBV18 and J is TRBJ2-5, with a possible D match to TRBD1 (6 bases). The tail of the sequence fits TRBJ2-7 better, so the J call may be wrong. The CDR3 totals 16 residues. From germline, CDR1 is KGHSH and CDR2 LQKENI. CDR3: CASSPPRGLGSYEQYF. The CDR3 DNA follows: TGTGCCAGCTCACCACCAAGGGGGTTGGGTTCCTACGAGCAGTACTTC.

The V call is TRBV27, the J call TRBJ1-6, with unresolved D. Germline CDR1 is MNHEY and CDR2 is SMNVEV (reference sequence). The CDR3 totals 18 residues. Trimming took 3 bases from V and 0 from J, leaving 15 bases between them. The CDR3 nucleotides are TGTGCCAGCAGTTTCTCCATACTTCCGAGCTCCTATAATTCACCCCTCCACTTT. Amino acids: CASSFSILPSSYNSPLHF.

This chain connects TRBV5-1 to TRBJ2-5; 7 bases map to TRBD1. The CDR3 covers 15 residues. The V gene's germline CDR1 is SGHRS and CDR2 YFSETQ. J lost 4 bases, V lost 0 bases, and 6 bases had no gene match. CDR3 protein: CASSLGAAGGETQYF. CDR3 DNA sequence: TGCGCCAGCAGCTTGGGGGCGGCAGGGGGAGAGACCCAGTACTTC.

The rearrangement uses TRBV6-1 and TRBJ1-1; unclear D gene. Trimming stripped 10 bases from V and 1 base from J, with 16 bases between. Germline V gives CDR1 MNHNS, CDR2 SASEGT. This CDR3 is built from 14 residues. The DNA of the CDR3 is TGTGCCACCCCCCGCCCGGGTCCGAACACTGAAGCTTTCTTT. Amino acids: CATPRPGPNTEAFF.

The chain carries TRBV10-2 and TRBJ2-3; 15 bases line up with TRBD2. CDR1 is WSHSY and CDR2 is SAAADI in the germline V gene. Trimming at V came to 4 bases and at J to 5 bases, leaving 7 bases not matched to a gene. This CDR3 has 17 amino acids. CDR3 residues: CASSARTSGGARDTQYF. The CDR3 nucleotides are TGCGCCAGCAGTGCTAGGACTAGCGGGGGGGCAAGAGATACGCAGTATTTT.

V gene TRBV19 combines with J gene TRBJ1-5; D is undetermined. CDR1 is LNHDA and CDR2 is SQIVND in the germline V gene (reference sequence). The CDR3 contains 16 residues. The V gene lost 0 bases and the J gene lost 6 bases, with 15 bases spanning the gap. In nucleotides, the CDR3 is TGTGCCAGTAGTATAGATCTGCCCGTACCGGGTCAGCCCCAGCATTTT. It is translated as CASSIDLPVPGQPQHF.

The V and J genes are TRBV10-2 and TRBJ2-3; TRBD2 matches 9 bases. Trimming cost V 3 bases and J 5 bases; bases outside gene matches: 9. The germline CDR1 and CDR2 sequences are WSHSY and SAAADI. There are 16 residues in the CDR3. This CDR3 is CASSDASGGLVDTQYF. The DNA for the CDR3 is TGCGCCAGCAGTGACGCGAGCGGGGGGTTGGTAGATACGCAGTATTTT.

The V gene is TRBV12-5, the J gene TRBJ2-5; 8 positions match TRBD2. CDR1 and CDR2 (germline): LGHNT, FRNRAP. The CDR3 extends over 12 amino acids. The trim removed 8 bases at V and 5 bases at J, leaving 4 bases unmatched. The DNA of the CDR3 is TGTGCTAGTATGCGGGGGGCGGAGACCCAGTACTTC. This sequence encodes CASMRGAETQYF.

The CDR3 sequence: CASRGRGGDEQFF. DNA for the CDR3: TGCGCCAGCAGGGGGAGAGGGGGAGATGAGCAGTTCTTC. The chain couples TRBV10-2 to TRBJ2-1, with TRBD1 as a possible D gene (6 bases). This CDR3 region has 13 residues. From germline, CDR1 is WSHSY and CDR2 SAAADI. V was pared by 6 bases and J by 8 bases, with 14 bases between.

The chain couples TRBV4-2 to TRBJ1-5, with D unresolved. The germline V gene has CDR1 LGHNA and CDR2 YNFKEQ. V was cut by 1 base and J by 5 bases, with 12 bases left in between. The CDR3 spans 15 residues. CDR3 nucleotides: TGTGCCAGCAGCCAAGTATCCCCAGGTCATCAGCCCCAGCATTTT. Its translation is CASSQVSPGHQPQHF.

V is TRBV5-6 and J is TRBJ1-5; D may be TRBD1 (6 bases). Trimming stripped 4 bases from V and 4 bases from J, with 12 bases between. CDR3 length: 14 amino acids. CDR1 is SGHDT and CDR2 is YYEEEE in the germline V gene. The CDR3, as DNA: TGTGCCAGCAGCGGGGGGGCGGGAAATCAGCCCCAGCATTTT. It encodes CASSGGAGNQPQHF.